These 9 T cell receptor beta chains came from one sample sequenced in a study of blood T cell repertoires in COVID-19. Repertoires were generated with immunoSEQ multiplex PCR, while TCRdb's copy carries only in-frame clones and drops some. The profile shows about 130,000 clones, about four fifths of them singletons. The sequencing sample was made of peripheral blood. All receptors come from a man aged 35 to 55 with active or convalescent COVID-19.

The J gene is TRBJ2-5, the V gene TRBV2, with 7 bases that match TRBD1. From germline, CDR1 is SNHLY and CDR2 FYNNEI. This CDR3 has 16 amino acids. The junction had 12 bases not matched to a gene; V was cut back by 4 bases and J by 4 bases. The CDR3 sequence: CASSASPWDRTETQYF. The CDR3 nucleotides read TGTGCCAGCAGTGCGTCGCCGTGGGACAGAACAGAGACCCAGTACTTC.

The CDR3 here is CAISGTGNSYEQYF. DNA of the CDR3: TGTGCCATCAGCGGGACTGGGAACTCCTACGAGCAGTACTTC. The genes are TRBV10-3 and TRBJ2-7, with D tentatively TRBD2 (6 bases). The CDR3 has 14 amino acids. V was trimmed by 6 bases and J by 0 bases, leaving 12 bases between them. Looked up from germline, CDR1 is ENHRY and CDR2 is SYGVKD.

CDR3 in amino acids: CASSISQGRSNEQFF. The CDR3 DNA reads as TGTGCCAGTAGTATCAGTCAGGGCAGGAGCAATGAGCAGTTCTTC. The chain recombines TRBV19 with TRBJ2-1; weak D call: TRBD1 (5 bases). Trimming cost V 3 bases and J 6 bases, with 15 bases left between them. Germline V lookup: CDR1 LNHDA, CDR2 SQIVND (reference sequence). The CDR3 covers 15 residues.

This clone was detected only a few times. The chain recombines TRBV11-2 with TRBJ2-7; TRBD1 might be the D (5 bases). Germline CDR1 SGHAT, CDR2 FQNNGV. The V end was cut by 4 bases, the J end by 4 bases, with 14 bases between. This CDR3 has 14 amino acids. The CDR3 region is CASSSPQVVYEQYF. The DNA of the CDR3 is TGTGCCAGCAGCTCCCCACAGGTAGTGTACGAGCAGTACTTC.

J is TRBJ2-5 and V is TRBV6-5, with 7 nucleotides matching TRBD1. CDR1 is MNHEY, CDR2 SVGAGI, per germline. The CDR3 covers 14 residues. With V trimmed by 11 bases and J by 5 bases, 14 bases remained unmatched. The CDR3 loop is CAVQTGDARETQYF. CDR3 sequence (DNA): TGTGCCGTGCAAACAGGGGACGCGCGGGAGACCCAGTACTTC.

The CDR3 region has the DNA TGTGCCAGCAGCTTGGGAAGCGGACAGGGAGGCGAGCAGTACTTC. It is translated as CASSLGSGQGGEQYF. V gene TRBV5-5 combines with J gene TRBJ2-7; 8 positions agree with TRBD1. The CDR3 sequence is 15 residues long. Looked up from germline, CDR1 is SGHKS and CDR2 is YYEKEE (reference sequence). The ends lost 0 bases at V and 6 bases at J; junction bases unmatched: 8.

This chain uses TRBV30 with TRBJ1-4; no clear D. The germline V and J ends were trimmed by 5 bases and 0 bases, with 7 bases remaining between them. The CDR3 contains 13 residues. Germline V CDR1 and CDR2: GTSNPN, SVGIG (reference sequence). CDR3 DNA sequence: TGTGCCTGGTGGAGGCCAACTAATGAAAAACTGTTTTTT. Translation: CAWWRPTNEKLFF.

The sample holds one count of this clone. This rearrangement joins TRBV7-2 to TRBJ2-5; a weak D match, TRBD2 (6 bases). Trimming took 5 bases from V and 3 from J, leaving 10 bases between them. The CDR3 has 13 residues. CDR1 and CDR2 (germline): SGHTA, FQGNSA. As DNA, the CDR3 is TGTGCCAGCAGCGCGGGGACCAAAGAGACCCAGTACTTC. Residues: CASSAGTKETQYF.

The chain recombines TRBV7-3 with TRBJ2-5, with D hard to call. The CDR3 extends over 15 amino acids. V was cut by 0 bases and J by 4 bases, with 12 bases left in between. Per the germline V gene, CDR1 is SGHTA and CDR2 is FQGTGA. The CDR3 region is CASSLTSAGTETQYF. Here the CDR3 DNA reads TGTGCCAGCAGCTTAACATCGGCAGGCACAGAGACCCAGTACTTC. The full variable domain, its missing parts supplied by reference TRBV7-3 and TRBJ2-5, is GAGVSQTPSNKVTEKGKYVELRCDPISGHTALYWYRQSLGQGPEFLIYFQGTGAADDSGLPNDRFFAVRPEGSVSTLKIQRTERGDSAVYLCASSLTSAGTETQYFGPGTRLLVL.